The next 32 T cell receptor beta chains were all read from a single sample in a study of T cells in Graves' hyperthyroidism and ophthalmopathy. TCR beta CDR3 sequences were amplified from RNA transcripts. HTBI primers drove first-round RT-PCR of the TCR CDR3. From the multiplex PCR reads, TCRdb called clonotypes with MiXCR, one entry per CDR3 protein. The repertoire holds about 350,000 distinct CDR3 sequences, with roughly a sixth as singletons. Sequencing input: blood. The receptors originated from a woman younger than 45 with Graves' hyperthyroidism that later progressed to Graves' ophthalmopathy.

This clonotype was counted a few times. The chain has TRBV7-2 and TRBJ1-1, with D perhaps TRBD1 (5 bases). With 5 bases removed from V and 3 bases from J, the gap between germline ends came to 16 bases. This CDR3 contains 15 residues. Germline values: CDR1 SGHTA, CDR2 FQGNSA. In DNA, the CDR3 is TGTGCCAGCAGCCCTCTCTCCTCAGGGCACACTGAAGCTTTCTTT. The encoded protein is CASSPLSSGHTEAFF. Filled out from reference TRBV7-2 and TRBJ1-1, the complete variable domain reads GAGVSQSPSNKVTEKGKDVELRCDPISGHTALYWYRQSLGQGLEFLIYFQGNSAPDKSGLPSDRFSAERTGGSVSTLTIQRTQQEDSAVYLCASSPLSSGHTEAFFGQGTRLTVV.

The J gene is TRBJ1-1, the V gene TRBV20-1; maybe TRBD1 (6 bases). The CDR3 runs to 14 residues. V was trimmed by 2 bases and J by 2 bases, leaving 12 bases between them. Germline CDR1 is DFQATT and CDR2 is SNEGSKA (reference sequence). The CDR3 bases are TGCAGTGCTAGACGCAGGGGCTTAAACACTGAAGCTTTCTTT. Its translation is CSARRRGLNTEAFF.

In regard to this clonotype: A much larger clone is a single base away; this may be a read error. This chain's CDR3 is CASSVGLAGDGETQYF. In nucleotides, the CDR3 is TGTGCCAGCAGCGTCGGACTAGCGGGAGATGGGGAGACCCAGTACTTC. This chain links TRBV9 with TRBJ2-5, with 13 positions matching TRBD2. V gave up 2 bases and J gave up 5 bases; unmatched junction bases: 6. The CDR3 totals 16 residues. Looked up from germline, CDR1 is SGDLS and CDR2 is YYNGEE.

The table lists this clonotype with many counts. The chain combines TRBV15 with TRBJ1-4, with TRBD1 matching over 7 bases. The junction had 0 bases not matched to a gene; V was cut back by 3 bases and J by 2 bases. CDR1 is LNHNV and CDR2 is YYDKDF in the germline V gene (reference sequence). This CDR3 spans 14 amino acids. The CDR3 coding sequence is TGTGCCACCAGCAGGGGACAGACTAATGAAAAACTGTTTTTT. This sequence encodes CATSRGQTNEKLFF.

This clonotype was seen repeatedly, ten times or more. The chain joins TRBV28 to TRBJ2-6; D is possibly TRBD1 (5 bases). This CDR3 has 13 amino acids. The germline V gene has CDR1 MDHEN and CDR2 SYDVKM. The ends were cut back, 6 bases at V and 3 bases at J, with 6 bases in the middle. The CDR3 is CASRGVGANVLTF. In DNA form, the CDR3 reads TGTGCCAGCAGAGGGGTTGGGGCCAACGTCCTGACTTTC.

This clonotype showed up many times. In DNA form, the CDR3 reads TGTGCCAGCAGTTTGGCTAGCGGGGGTTGGAATGAGCAGTTCTTC. Protein: CASSLASGGWNEQFF. The genes are TRBV12-3 or TRBV12-4 and TRBJ2-1; 10 nucleotides line up with TRBD2. The CDR3 extends over 15 amino acids. V lost 3 bases, J lost 7 bases, and 6 bases stayed unmatched.

Only a few counts were recorded for this clonotype. The chain uses TRBV5-4 and TRBJ1-2; D is unresolved. Germline V gives CDR1 SGHNT, CDR2 YYREEE (reference sequence). V was clipped by 0 bases and J by 6 bases, with 6 bases between them. The CDR3 sequence is 12 residues long. The DNA of the CDR3 is TGTGCCAGCAGCTTGGACCTCGATGGCTACACCTTC. The encoded protein is CASSLDLDGYTF.

The CDR3 nucleotides read TGCGCCAGCAGCTTGGGACAGATGGGCTACGAGCAGTACTTC. It specifies CASSLGQMGYEQYF. The rearrangement links TRBV5-1 to TRBJ2-7; tentatively, D is TRBD1 (5 bases). This CDR3 is built from 14 residues. Trimming took 0 bases from V and 3 from J, leaving 10 bases between them. Germline V gives CDR1 SGHRS, CDR2 YFSETQ.

This clonotype showed up just a few times. This chain joins TRBV2 and TRBJ2-5; tentatively, D is TRBD1 or TRBD2 (6 bases each). V shed 6 bases and J shed 6 bases, with 20 bases lying between them. The CDR3 length is 15 residues. Germline CDR1 SNHLY, CDR2 FYNNEI. The CDR3 nucleotides read TGTGCCAGCAGCCCGGGGGCTAGTTGGTCGAAGACCCAGTACTTC. This translates into CASSPGASWSKTQYF.

This clonotype was counted between two and nine times. CDR3 amino acids: CSIPGWGPYNEQFF. CDR3 DNA: TGCAGTATACCCGGGTGGGGGCCCTACAATGAGCAGTTCTTC. The chain combines TRBV20-1 with TRBJ2-1; a possible D gene is TRBD1 (6 bases). Germline V gene lookup returns CDR1 DFQATT and CDR2 SNEGSKA (reference sequence). The length of the CDR3 is 14 residues. Trimming shortened V by 8 bases and J by 2 bases, and 16 bases separated the two germline ends.

This chain connects TRBV5-1 to TRBJ2-7; the match to TRBD1 covers 10 bases. The CDR3 is 15 residues long. Looked up from germline, CDR1 is SGHRS and CDR2 is YFSETQ. Unmatched junction bases numbered 6, after V lost 3 bases and J lost 3 bases. The CDR3 DNA sequence: TGCGCCAGCAGCTACGGGACAGGGGCGAGCTACGAGCAGTACTTC. Protein product: CASSYGTGASYEQYF.

This clonotype was detected many times. The chain is built from TRBV12-3 or TRBV12-4 and TRBJ2-7, with 10 bases identical to TRBD2. V lost 4 bases, J lost 9 bases, and 12 bases stayed unmatched. The CDR3 has 15 amino acids. The CDR3 bases are TGTGCCAGCAGTTGGCTAGCGGGAGATCTGGGTCGGCAGTACTTC. It encodes CASSWLAGDLGRQYF.

The genes are TRBV27 and TRBJ2-2, with D possibly being TRBD1 (5 bases). This CDR3 is 13 amino acids long. Trimming took off 11 bases at V and 6 bases at J, with 16 bases between the two ends. From germline, CDR1 is MNHEY and CDR2 SMNVEV (reference sequence). This CDR3 reads CAGTDSFPGELFF. DNA of the CDR3: TGTGCCGGCACCGACAGCTTCCCCGGGGAGCTGTTTTTT.

There are a few counts of this clonotype. The rearrangement joins TRBV7-9 to TRBJ2-6; the match to TRBD1 covers 10 bases. This CDR3 region has 15 residues. The V gene's germline CDR1 is SEHNR and CDR2 FQNEAQ (reference sequence). V gave up 8 bases and J gave up 4 bases; unmatched junction bases: 5. The CDR3 bases are TGTGCCAGCCGACAGGGGGCGAGGGGGGCCAACGTCCTGACTTTC. Encoded protein: CASRQGARGANVLTF.

Concerning this clonotype: This sequence may be a read error, since a much larger clone differs from it by one base. The chain carries TRBV10-3 and TRBJ2-7; D unresolved. The CDR3 runs 12 residues. Germline V lookup: CDR1 ENHRY, CDR2 SYGVKD. CDR3 DNA sequence: TGTGCCACAGGTGGAAACTCCTACGAGCAGCACTTC. It is translated as CATGGNSYEQHF.

This clonotype was detected many times. This chain uses TRBV12-3 or TRBV12-4 with TRBJ2-1; D is ambiguous. The CDR3 loop spans 13 amino acids. The V gene lost 3 bases and the J gene lost 8 bases, with 11 bases spanning the gap. The CDR3 reads CASSFRLWYEQFF. The CDR3 DNA follows: TGTGCCAGCAGTTTCCGGCTTTGGTATGAGCAGTTCTTC.

This clonotype was recorded at least ten times. The chain links TRBV24-1 to TRBJ2-7, with 9 bases that match TRBD1. This CDR3 region has 15 residues. Germline trimming cut 4 bases from V and 2 bases from J; bases unmatched to any gene: 5. The germline V gene has CDR1 KGHDR and CDR2 SFDVKD. This CDR3 is CATSDSGQGTYEQYF. The CDR3 region has the DNA TGTGCCACCAGTGACTCGGGACAGGGCACCTACGAGCAGTACTTC.

This clonotype was seen once. The V call is TRBV12-3 or TRBV12-4, the J call TRBJ1-1, with D possibly TRBD1 on 6 matching bases. Deletions cut 6 bases from V and 5 bases from J, with 16 bases between. The CDR3 totals 14 residues. The CDR3 here is CASSQQGQGTEAFF. In DNA, the CDR3 is TGTGCCAGCAGCCAACAGGGCCAGGGGACTGAAGCTTTCTTT.

There are many counts of this clonotype. This chain uses TRBV28 with TRBJ2-7; the match to TRBD2 covers 10 bases. V was clipped by 4 bases and J by 4 bases; unmatched bases: 10. There are 16 residues in the CDR3. Per germline, CDR1 MDHEN and CDR2 SYDVKM. Here the CDR3 DNA reads TGTGCCAGCAGTTCCAACCTAGCGGGGGCGAAGTACGAGCAGTACTTC. This encodes CASSSNLAGAKYEQYF.

CDR3 region: CASSVLGTSIRNEQFF. The CDR3 DNA is TGTGCCAGCAGTGTACTTGGGACCTCTATTCGCAATGAGCAGTTCTTC. V is TRBV27 and J is TRBJ2-1; perhaps D is TRBD1 or TRBD2 (5 bases each). Trimming shortened V by 5 bases and J by 6 bases, and 20 bases separated the two germline ends. The CDR3 runs to 16 residues. The germline gives CDR1 MNHEY, CDR2 SMNVEV (reference sequence).

This clonotype was counted at least ten times. The CDR3 region is CASKLQPGGDNSPLHF. The CDR3 region has the DNA TGCGCCAGCAAACTTCAGCCCGGGGGCGATAATTCACCCCTCCACTTT. The chain carries TRBV5-1 and TRBJ1-6, with D possibly matching TRBD1 (6 bases). This CDR3 spans 16 amino acids. The ends were cut back, 6 bases at V and 5 bases at J, with 18 bases in the middle. CDR1 and CDR2 from the germline V gene are SGHRS and YFSETQ.

Concerning this clonotype itself: A read error may explain this, as a much larger clone is one base away. V usage is TRBV5-5 and J usage is TRBJ2-7; 10 nucleotides align to TRBD1. Germline CDR1 and CDR2: SGHKS and YYEKEE (reference sequence). The CDR3 extends over 14 amino acids. In DNA, the CDR3 is TGTGCCATCAGCTTTACGGGACAGGGGAACGAGCAGTACTTC. The encoded protein is CAISFTGQGNEQYF.

This chain uses TRBV24-1 with TRBJ2-3; 16 bases match TRBD2. This CDR3 contains 18 residues. Trimming cost V 3 bases and J 4 bases; bases outside gene matches: 6. Germline CDR1 is KGHDR and CDR2 is SFDVKD. CDR3 region: CATSDGTSGRAWADTQYF. The CDR3 nucleotides read TGTGCCACCAGTGATGGGACTAGCGGGAGGGCCTGGGCAGATACGCAGTATTTT.

Ten or more counts support this clonotype. V gene TRBV6-2 or TRBV6-3 combines with J gene TRBJ2-1; D unclear. Germline assignment: CDR1 MNHEY and CDR2 SVGEGT. The germline V and J ends were trimmed by 5 bases and 0 bases, with 8 bases remaining between them. There are 14 residues in the CDR3. The DNA of the CDR3 is TGTGCCAGCAGTCGCGGCTTCTCCTACAATGAGCAGTTCTTC. It translates to CASSRGFSYNEQFF.

To note about this clonotype: The junction differs from germline at one of its ends, possibly a read error. The V and J genes are TRBV11-2 and TRBJ1-6; D unclear. Germline CDR1 reads SGHAT; CDR2 reads FQNNGV. CDR3 size: 14 residues. CDR3 nucleotides: TGCGCCAGCAGCCCGGCCCGCGCCAATTCACCCCTCCACTTT. Protein product: CASSPARANSPLHF.

The chain couples TRBV4-1 to TRBJ2-3, with 7 positions matching TRBD2. The trim removed 0 bases at V and 2 bases at J, leaving 14 bases unmatched. Germline V lookup: CDR1 MGHRA, CDR2 YSYEKL. The CDR3 runs 19 residues. The DNA for the CDR3 is TGCGCCAGCAGCCAAGATGGGAGTAGCGGGTGGGGTAACACAGATACGCAGTATTTT. Translated, it gives CASSQDGSSGWGNTDTQYF.

This clonotype was counted many times. The chain links TRBV20-1 to TRBJ2-3, with 10 bases aligning to TRBD2. Per the germline V gene, CDR1 is DFQATT and CDR2 is SNEGSKA (reference sequence). Trimming at V came to 4 bases and at J to 4 bases, leaving 11 bases not matched to a gene. The CDR3 has 16 amino acids. CDR3 nucleotides: TGCAGTGCTACCCTAGCGGGAGAGGACCCACCAGATACGCAGTATTTT. Translated, it gives CSATLAGEDPPDTQYF.

In its sample, this clonotype was seen many times. This sequence joins TRBV28 and TRBJ1-4; 8 nucleotides align to TRBD1. CDR1 MDHEN and CDR2 SYDVKM come from the germline V gene. Unmatched junction bases numbered 22, after V lost 7 bases and J lost 6 bases. The CDR3 length is 19 residues. The CDR3 sequence is CASNSGPGTDRGGHEKLFF. Here the CDR3 DNA reads TGTGCCAGCAACTCCGGTCCGGGCACAGACAGGGGTGGGCATGAAAAACTGTTTTTT.

The chain has TRBV28 and TRBJ1-2, with 7 bases matching TRBD1. Germline lookup yields CDR1 MDHEN and CDR2 SYDVKM. The V gene end was trimmed by 3 bases and the J gene end by 8 bases; junction bases not matched to a gene: 15. The CDR3 covers 16 residues. This CDR3 is CASSLGRTGLIRGYTF. The CDR3 nucleotides are TGTGCCAGCAGTTTGGGAAGGACAGGCTTAATTCGGGGCTACACCTTC.

This clonotype has ten or more counts. The chain employs TRBV6-2 or TRBV6-3 and TRBJ2-7, with D unresolved. Per the germline V gene, CDR1 is MNHEY and CDR2 is SVGEGT. This CDR3 is built from 13 residues. V was pared by 1 base and J by 6 bases, with 10 bases between. CDR3 in amino acids: CASSYFAGTEQYF. The CDR3 region has the DNA TGTGCCAGCAGTTACTTCGCAGGTACCGAGCAGTACTTC.

The sample holds many counts of this clonotype. The V and J genes are TRBV7-2 and TRBJ2-3; perhaps TRBD1 as D (6 bases). Trimming took 5 bases from V and 2 from J, leaving 11 bases between them. Germline V gives CDR1 SGHTA, CDR2 FQGNSA. CDR3 size: 14 residues. The CDR3 DNA reads TGTGCCAGCAGCCCGAGACAGGCCACAGATACGCAGTATTTT. It is translated as CASSPRQATDTQYF.

The genes are TRBV6-5 and TRBJ2-5, with 8 nucleotides matching TRBD2. The V and J ends lost 1 base and 5 bases, in that order; junction bases with no gene match: 6. The CDR3 length is 15 residues. From germline, CDR1 is MNHEY and CDR2 SVGAGI. This CDR3 is CASSYFGGAPETQYF. For the CDR3, the DNA is TGTGCCAGCAGTTACTTCGGGGGGGCCCCCGAGACCCAGTACTTC.